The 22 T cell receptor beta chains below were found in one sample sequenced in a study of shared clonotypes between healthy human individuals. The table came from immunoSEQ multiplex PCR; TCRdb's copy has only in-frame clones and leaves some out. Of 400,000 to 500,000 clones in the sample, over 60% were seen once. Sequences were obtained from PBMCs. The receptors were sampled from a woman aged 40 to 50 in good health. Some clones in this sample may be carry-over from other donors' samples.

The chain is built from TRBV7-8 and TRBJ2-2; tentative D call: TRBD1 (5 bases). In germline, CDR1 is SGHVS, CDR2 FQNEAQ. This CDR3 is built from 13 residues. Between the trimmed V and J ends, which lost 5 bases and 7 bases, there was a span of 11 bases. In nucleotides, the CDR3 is TGTGCCAGCAGCCAGACAGTCAGCGGGGAGCTGTTTTTT. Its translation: CASSQTVSGELFF.

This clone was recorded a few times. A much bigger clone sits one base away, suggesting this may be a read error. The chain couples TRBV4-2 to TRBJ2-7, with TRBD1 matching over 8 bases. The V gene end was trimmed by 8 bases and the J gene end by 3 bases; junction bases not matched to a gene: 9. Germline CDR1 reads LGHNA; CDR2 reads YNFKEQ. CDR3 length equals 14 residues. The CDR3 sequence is CASGLRQGHYEQYF. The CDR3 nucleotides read TGTGCCAGCGGCCTCCGACAGGGGCACTACGAGCAGTACTTC.

This CDR3 reads CASSPTTATRGVGNEQFF. CDR3 nucleotides: TGTGCCAGCTCACCCACAACCGCAACTAGGGGGGTGGGGAATGAGCAGTTCTTC. The chain has TRBV18 and TRBJ2-1, with D perhaps assigned TRBD1 or TRBD2 (6 bases each). From germline, CDR1 is KGHSH and CDR2 LQKENI. V lost 3 bases and J 7 bases, leaving 25 bases between the germline ends. The CDR3 consists of 18 residues.

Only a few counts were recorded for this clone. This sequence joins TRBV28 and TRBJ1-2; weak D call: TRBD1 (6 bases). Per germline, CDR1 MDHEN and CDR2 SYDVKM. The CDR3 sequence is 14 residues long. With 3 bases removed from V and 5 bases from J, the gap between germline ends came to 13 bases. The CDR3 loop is CASSFADSLYGYTF. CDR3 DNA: TGTGCCAGCAGTTTCGCGGACAGCCTATATGGCTACACCTTC.

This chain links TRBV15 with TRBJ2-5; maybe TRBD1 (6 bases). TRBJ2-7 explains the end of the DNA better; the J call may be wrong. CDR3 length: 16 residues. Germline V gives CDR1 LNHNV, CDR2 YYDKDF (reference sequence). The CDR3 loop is CATSRGRTDLTDEQYF. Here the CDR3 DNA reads TGTGCCACCAGCAGAGGCCGGACAGATCTGACGGACGAGCAGTACTTC.

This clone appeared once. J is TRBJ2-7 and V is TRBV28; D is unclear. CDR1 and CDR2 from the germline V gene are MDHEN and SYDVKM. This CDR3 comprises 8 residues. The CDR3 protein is CVSYEQYF. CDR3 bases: TGTGTATCCTACGAGCAGTACTTC. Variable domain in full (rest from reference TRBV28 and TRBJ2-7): DVKVTQSSRYLVKRTGEKVFLECVQDMDHENMFWYRQDPGLGLRLIYFSYDVKMKEKGDIPEGYSVSREKKERFSLILESASTNQTSMYLCVSYEQYFGPGTRLTVT.

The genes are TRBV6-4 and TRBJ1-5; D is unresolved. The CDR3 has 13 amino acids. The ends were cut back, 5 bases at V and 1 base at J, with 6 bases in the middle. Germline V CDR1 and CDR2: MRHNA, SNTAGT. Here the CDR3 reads CASSFDSNQPQHF. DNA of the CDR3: TGTGCCAGCAGTTTCGACAGCAATCAGCCCCAGCATTTT.

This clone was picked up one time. DNA for the CDR3: TGTGCCAGCAGACCGAACAGGAATCTCTACGAGCAGTACTTC. As protein: CASRPNRNLYEQYF. V is TRBV28 and J is TRBJ2-7, with D possibly matching TRBD1 (5 bases). The ends were cut back, 6 bases at V and 3 bases at J, with 15 bases in the middle. The CDR3 covers 14 residues. CDR1 and CDR2 (germline): MDHEN, SYDVKM.

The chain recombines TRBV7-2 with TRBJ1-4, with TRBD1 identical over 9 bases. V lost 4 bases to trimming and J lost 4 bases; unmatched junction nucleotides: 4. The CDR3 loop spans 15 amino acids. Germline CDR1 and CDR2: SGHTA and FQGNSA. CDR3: CASSWGQGLNEKLFF. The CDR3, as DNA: TGTGCCAGCAGCTGGGGACAGGGCCTTAATGAAAAACTGTTTTTT. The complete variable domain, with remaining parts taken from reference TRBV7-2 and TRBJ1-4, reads GAGVSQSPSNKVTEKGKDVELRCDPISGHTALYWYRQSLGQGLEFLIYFQGNSAPDKSGLPSDRFSAERTGGSVSTLTIQRTQQEDSAVYLCASSWGQGLNEKLFFGSGTQLSVL.

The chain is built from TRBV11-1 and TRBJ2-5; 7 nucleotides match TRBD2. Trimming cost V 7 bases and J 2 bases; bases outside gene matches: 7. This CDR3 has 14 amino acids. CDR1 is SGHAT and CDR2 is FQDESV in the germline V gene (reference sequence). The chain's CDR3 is CASTPGLPQETQYF. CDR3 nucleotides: TGTGCCAGCACCCCGGGACTACCGCAAGAGACCCAGTACTTC.

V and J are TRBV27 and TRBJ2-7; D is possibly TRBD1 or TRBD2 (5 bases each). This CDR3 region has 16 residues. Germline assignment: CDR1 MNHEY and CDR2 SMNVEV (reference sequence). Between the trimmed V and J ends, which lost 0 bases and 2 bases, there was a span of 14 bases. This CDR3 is CASSLSIRDLTYEQYF. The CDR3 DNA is TGTGCCAGCAGTTTATCGATCCGGGACCTCACCTACGAGCAGTACTTC.

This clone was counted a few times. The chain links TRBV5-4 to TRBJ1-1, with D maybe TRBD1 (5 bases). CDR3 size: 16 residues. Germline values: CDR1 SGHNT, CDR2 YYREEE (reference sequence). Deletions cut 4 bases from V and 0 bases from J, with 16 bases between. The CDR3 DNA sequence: TGTGCCAGCAGCGCCGGGACCGCCTCTGTGAACACTGAAGCTTTCTTT. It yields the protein CASSAGTASVNTEAFF. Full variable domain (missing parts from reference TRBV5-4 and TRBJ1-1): ETGVTQSPTHLIKTRGQQVTLRCSSQSGHNTVSWYQQALGQGPQFIFQYYREEENGRGNFPPRFSGLQFPNYSSELNVNALELDDSALYLCASSAGTASVNTEAFFGQGTRLTVV.

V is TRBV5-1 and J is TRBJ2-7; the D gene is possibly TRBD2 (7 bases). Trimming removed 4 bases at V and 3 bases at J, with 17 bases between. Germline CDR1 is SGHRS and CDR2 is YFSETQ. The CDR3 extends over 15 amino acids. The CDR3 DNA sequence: TGCGCCAGCAGCCCCTCTGGGGGGGCTCACTACGAGCAGTACTTC. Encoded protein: CASSPSGGAHYEQYF.

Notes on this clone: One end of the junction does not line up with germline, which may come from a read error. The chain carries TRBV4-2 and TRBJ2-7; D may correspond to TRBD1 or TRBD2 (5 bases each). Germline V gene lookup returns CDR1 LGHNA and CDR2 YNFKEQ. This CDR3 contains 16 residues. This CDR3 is CASSKDEGQGVGEQYF. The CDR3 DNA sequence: TGTGCCAGCAGCAAAGACGAGGGGCAGGGTGTCGGCGAGCAGTACTTC.

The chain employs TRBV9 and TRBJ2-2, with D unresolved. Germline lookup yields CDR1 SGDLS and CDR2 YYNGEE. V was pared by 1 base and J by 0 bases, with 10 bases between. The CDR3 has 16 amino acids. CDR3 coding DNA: TGTGCCAGCAGCGTAAGGGCTGACGCGAACACCGGGGAGCTGTTTTTT. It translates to CASSVRADANTGELFF.

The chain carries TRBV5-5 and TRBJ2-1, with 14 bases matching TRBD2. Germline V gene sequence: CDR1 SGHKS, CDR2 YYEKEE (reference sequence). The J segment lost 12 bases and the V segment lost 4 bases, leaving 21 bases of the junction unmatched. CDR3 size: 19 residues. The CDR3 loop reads CASSLIFISGLAGVSVQFF. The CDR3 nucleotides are TGTGCCAGCAGCCTAATTTTCATCTCGGGACTAGCGGGAGTTAGTGTGCAGTTCTTC.

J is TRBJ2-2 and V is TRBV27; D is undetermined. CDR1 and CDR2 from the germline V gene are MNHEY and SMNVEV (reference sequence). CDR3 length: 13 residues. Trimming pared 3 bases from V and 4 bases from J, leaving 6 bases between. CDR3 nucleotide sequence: TGTGCCAGCAGTTTGTGGCCCACCGGGGAGCTGTTTTTT. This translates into CASSLWPTGELFF.

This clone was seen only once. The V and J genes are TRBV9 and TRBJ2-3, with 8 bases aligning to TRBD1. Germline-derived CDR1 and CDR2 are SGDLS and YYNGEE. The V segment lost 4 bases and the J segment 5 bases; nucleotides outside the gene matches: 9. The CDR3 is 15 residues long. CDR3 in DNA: TGTGCCAGCAGCTTACGACAGGGGTTCGAAGATACGCAGTATTTT. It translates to CASSLRQGFEDTQYF.

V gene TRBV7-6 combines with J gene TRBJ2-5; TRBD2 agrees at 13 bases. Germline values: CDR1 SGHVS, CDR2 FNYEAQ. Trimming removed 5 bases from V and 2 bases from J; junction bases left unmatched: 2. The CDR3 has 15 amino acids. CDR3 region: CASSRLAGGQETQYF. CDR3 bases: TGTGCCAGCAGCCGACTAGCGGGAGGACAAGAGACCCAGTACTTC.

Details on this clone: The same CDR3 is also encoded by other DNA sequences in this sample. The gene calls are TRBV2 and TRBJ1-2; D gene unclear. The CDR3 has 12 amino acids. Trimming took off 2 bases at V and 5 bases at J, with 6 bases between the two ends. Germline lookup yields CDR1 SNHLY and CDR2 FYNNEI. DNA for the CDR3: TGTGCCAGCAGTGAATTCACGTATGGCTACACCTTC. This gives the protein CASSEFTYGYTF.

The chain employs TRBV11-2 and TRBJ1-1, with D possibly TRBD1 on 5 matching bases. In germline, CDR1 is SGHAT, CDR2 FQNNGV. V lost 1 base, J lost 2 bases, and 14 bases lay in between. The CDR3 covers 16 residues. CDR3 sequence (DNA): TGTGCCAGCAGCTTAGGCTCCGGGACTTACAACACTGAAGCTTTCTTT. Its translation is CASSLGSGTYNTEAFF.

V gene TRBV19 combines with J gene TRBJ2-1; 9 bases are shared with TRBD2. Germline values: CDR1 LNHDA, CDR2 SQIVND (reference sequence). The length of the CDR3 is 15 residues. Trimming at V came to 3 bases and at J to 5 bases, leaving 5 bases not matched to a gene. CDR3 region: CASSIGAGGDNEQFF. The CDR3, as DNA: TGTGCCAGTAGTATCGGGGCGGGAGGGGACAATGAGCAGTTCTTC.